The 30 T cell receptor beta chains below all came from one sample that was sequenced in a study of T cell responses to AZD1222 COVID-19 vaccine. Only in-frame clones appear in the TCRdb table, and some are missing; sequencing was by immunoSEQ multiplex PCR. There are roughly 140,000 clones in the sample; roughly 90% occur only once, and roughly 2% lies in the top ten. The sample here was peripheral blood, taken 28 days after the second AZD1222 dose. These receptors all stem from an adult who received the AZD1222 COVID-19 vaccine.

The chain combines TRBV11-3 with TRBJ2-5; maybe TRBD1 (6 bases). This CDR3 has 11 amino acids. Germline assignment: CDR1 SGHNT and CDR2 YENEEA. Trimming cost V 8 bases and J 5 bases, with 9 bases left between them. Here the CDR3 reads CASAQGETQYF. The CDR3 DNA reads as TGTGCCAGCGCCCAGGGGGAGACCCAGTACTTC.

The chain uses TRBV7-9 and TRBJ2-3; 7 bases are shared with TRBD2. The germline gives CDR1 SEHNR, CDR2 FQNEAQ (reference sequence). The CDR3 has 15 residues. The V and J ends lost 6 bases and 4 bases, in that order; junction bases with no gene match: 10. CDR3 sequence reads: CASRLERGGPDTQYF. The CDR3 bases are TGTGCCAGCAGACTTGAGCGGGGAGGCCCAGATACGCAGTATTTT.

This clone was recorded only once. This sequence joins TRBV6-5 and TRBJ2-5; D gene ambiguous. Germline values: CDR1 MNHEY, CDR2 SVGAGI. This CDR3 contains 14 residues. V was pared by 0 bases and J by 5 bases, with 10 bases between. CDR3: CASSYSPGIETQYF. The CDR3 bases are TGTGCCAGCAGTTACTCCCCAGGAATTGAGACCCAGTACTTC.

This chain links TRBV7-2 with TRBJ1-2; 11 bases line up with TRBD1. V trimming: 5 bases; J trimming: 4 bases; junction bases outside the gene matches: 3. CDR1 and CDR2 (germline): SGHTA, FQGNSA. The CDR3 loop spans 14 amino acids. CDR3 amino acids: CASSQGTGGYGYTF. The CDR3 coding sequence is TGTGCCAGCAGCCAGGGGACAGGGGGCTATGGCTACACCTTC.

The gene calls are TRBV27 and TRBJ1-6; 7 bases agree with TRBD1. Germline V gene sequence: CDR1 MNHEY, CDR2 SMNVEV (reference sequence). The J segment lost 9 bases and the V segment lost 5 bases, leaving 4 bases of the junction unmatched. The CDR3 contains 13 residues. The CDR3 loop reads CASSPRGISPLHF. DNA of the CDR3: TGTGCCAGCAGTCCCAGGGGGATTTCACCCCTCCACTTT.

The rearrangement uses TRBV5-1 and TRBJ2-3, with D perhaps matching TRBD2 (6 bases). Trimming pared 4 bases from V and 3 bases from J, leaving 15 bases between. The V gene's germline CDR1 is SGHRS and CDR2 YFSETQ. The CDR3 has 15 residues. The CDR3: CASSPRGSRTDTQYF. For the CDR3, the DNA is TGCGCCAGCAGCCCTCGGGGGTCTCGGACAGATACGCAGTATTTT.

CDR3 sequence reads: CASSADRMSNEQFF. CDR3 DNA sequence: TGTGCCAGCAGCGCGGACAGGATGAGCAATGAGCAGTTCTTC. The J gene is TRBJ2-1, the V gene TRBV5-6; 7 bases match TRBD1. Germline V gene sequence: CDR1 SGHDT, CDR2 YYEEEE. V shed 4 bases, J shed 6 bases, and the junction held 7 bases outside the gene matches. This CDR3 spans 14 amino acids.

The chain carries TRBV7-6 and TRBJ1-1, with D unresolved. The CDR3 has 13 amino acids. Germline V CDR1 and CDR2: SGHVS, FNYEAQ. Trimming removed 5 bases from V and 1 base from J, with 8 bases in between. The CDR3 sequence is CASSRTGNTEAFF. DNA of the CDR3: TGTGCCAGCAGCCGGACGGGGAACACTGAAGCTTTCTTT.

The chain has TRBV19 and TRBJ2-1; tentative D call: TRBD2 (6 bases). This CDR3 has 14 amino acids. The V end was cut by 5 bases, the J end by 7 bases, with 15 bases between. The V gene's germline CDR1 is LNHDA and CDR2 SQIVND (reference sequence). The CDR3 is CASSLSGVWNEQFF. The CDR3 DNA is TGTGCCAGTAGTCTCTCGGGGGTGTGGAATGAGCAGTTCTTC. Full variable domain (rest looked up from reference TRBV19 and TRBJ2-1): DGGITQSPKYLFRKEGQNVTLSCEQNLNHDAMYWYRQDPGQGLRLIYYSQIVNDFQKGDIAEGYSVSREKKESFPLTVTSAQKNPTAFYLCASSLSGVWNEQFFGPGTRLTVL.

V usage is TRBV5-5 and J usage is TRBJ1-2; D remains ambiguous. Germline V CDR1 and CDR2: SGHKS, YYEKEE (reference sequence). The CDR3 has 15 residues. Trimming took 2 bases from V and 3 from J, leaving 14 bases between them. The chain's CDR3 is CASSFNWRNHYGYTF. CDR3 nucleotides: TGTGCCAGCAGCTTTAACTGGCGGAACCACTATGGCTACACCTTC.

With regard to this clone: Other DNA sequences from this sample encode an identical CDR3 as well. The V and J genes are TRBV29-1 and TRBJ1-1; D possibly corresponds to TRBD1 (5 bases). This CDR3 contains 12 residues. V lost 6 bases and J 1 base, leaving 9 bases between the germline ends. Germline CDR1 reads SQVTM; CDR2 reads ANQGSEA. The CDR3 region has the DNA TGCAGCGTGGGGACCGGGAACACTGAAGCTTTCTTT. Translation: CSVGTGNTEAFF. Combining the CDR3 with reference TRBV29-1 and TRBJ1-1 gives the whole variable domain SAVISQKPSRDICQRGTSLTIQCQVDSQVTMMFWYRQQPGQSLTLIATANQGSEATYESGFVIDKFPISRPNLTFSTLTVSNMSPEDSSIYLCSVGTGNTEAFFGQGTRLTVV.

This chain joins TRBV11-2 and TRBJ1-4; 7 bases align to TRBD1. In germline, CDR1 is SGHAT, CDR2 FQNNGV. The CDR3 has 14 residues. V was pared by 5 bases and J by 3 bases, with 3 bases of the junction left unmatched. The CDR3 region has the DNA TGTGCCAGCAGCAGGGACAGAGCTAATGAAAAACTGTTTTTT. Protein: CASSRDRANEKLFF.

V gene TRBV7-7 combines with J gene TRBJ2-2, with D possibly being TRBD1 or TRBD2 (5 bases each). CDR1 is SSHAT, CDR2 FNYEAQ, per germline (reference sequence). The V and J ends lost 2 bases and 0 bases respectively, with 13 bases between them. CDR3 length: 17 amino acids. The CDR3 bases are TGTGCCAGCAGCTTAAGCCCGCAGGGACCGAACACCGGGGAGCTGTTTTTT. This sequence encodes CASSLSPQGPNTGELFF.

V usage is TRBV7-9 and J usage is TRBJ1-2, with TRBD1 matching 8 bases. This CDR3 region has 14 residues. Germline V gives CDR1 SEHNR, CDR2 FQNEAQ (reference sequence). V lost 4 bases to trimming and J lost 4 bases; unmatched junction nucleotides: 5. The CDR3 spells CASSSAGGGYGYTF. The CDR3 region has the DNA TGTGCCAGCAGCTCTGCAGGGGGCGGCTATGGCTACACCTTC.

The chain uses TRBV5-4 and TRBJ1-4; 8 bases map to TRBD1. V lost 1 base, J lost 2 bases, and 1 base stayed unmatched. This CDR3 is built from 15 residues. Per the germline V gene, CDR1 is SGHNT and CDR2 is YYREEE (reference sequence). Written as DNA, the CDR3 is TGTGCCAGCAGCTTGCGACAGGGGACTAATGAAAAACTGTTTTTT. Residues: CASSLRQGTNEKLFF.

The chain combines TRBV7-9 with TRBJ1-2; a possible D gene is TRBD1 (5 bases). CDR3 length equals 15 residues. Trimming removed 6 bases at V and 4 bases at J, with 18 bases between. CDR1 SEHNR and CDR2 FQNEAQ come from the germline V gene (reference sequence). This CDR3 reads CASSPNSGGVYGYTF. CDR3 sequence (DNA): TGTGCCAGCAGTCCAAACTCGGGGGGTGTCTATGGCTACACCTTC.

The rearrangement uses TRBV19 and TRBJ2-7; maybe TRBD1 (5 bases). Germline loops: CDR1 LNHDA, CDR2 SQIVND (reference sequence). CDR3 size: 15 residues. With 3 bases removed from V and 0 bases from J, the gap between germline ends came to 12 bases. For the CDR3, the DNA is TGTGCCAGTAGTATGAGGCGCCAGGGCTCCTACGAGCAGTACTTC. Translated: CASSMRRQGSYEQYF.

The chain joins TRBV7-6 to TRBJ2-5; 10 bases are shared with TRBD2. The CDR3 runs to 16 residues. The germline CDR1 and CDR2 sequences are SGHVS and FNYEAQ. The V and J ends lost 1 base and 5 bases, in that order; junction bases with no gene match: 7. CDR3 sequence reads: CASSLVVAGGAETQYF. The CDR3 DNA sequence: TGTGCCAGCAGCTTAGTTGTAGCGGGGGGCGCGGAGACCCAGTACTTC.

The table lists this clone with a count of one. V is TRBV5-6 and J is TRBJ1-2; the match to TRBD1 covers 8 bases. V was pared by 4 bases and J by 5 bases, with 7 bases of the junction left unmatched. This CDR3 has 14 residues. CDR1 is SGHDT, CDR2 YYEEEE, per germline. The CDR3 DNA reads TGTGCCAGCAGCCGGGAGGACAGGGAGTATGGCTACACCTTC. Translated: CASSREDREYGYTF.

The chain has TRBV29-1 and TRBJ1-3; D gene ambiguous. There are 12 residues in the CDR3. The V gene's germline CDR1 is SQVTM and CDR2 ANQGSEA. V lost 0 bases, J lost 4 bases, and 4 bases lay in between. DNA for the CDR3: TGCAGCGTTGAAGATGGGGGAAACACCATATATTTT. Translation: CSVEDGGNTIYF.

The J gene is TRBJ1-2, the V gene TRBV18; D gene uncertain. The V gene's germline CDR1 is KGHSH and CDR2 LQKENI. The CDR3 spans 14 residues. V was cut by 3 bases and J by 4 bases, with 12 bases left in between. CDR3 amino acids: CASSPIDLIYGYTF. For the CDR3, the DNA is TGTGCCAGCTCACCGATCGACCTAATCTATGGCTACACCTTC.

The chain carries TRBV5-6 and TRBJ1-2; 9 bases fit TRBD1. Trimming took 1 base from V and 3 from J; bases not matched to a gene: 13. In germline, CDR1 is SGHDT, CDR2 YYEEEE. This CDR3 region has 18 residues. This CDR3 is CASSLLPGTGYLYYGYTF. CDR3 nucleotide sequence: TGTGCCAGCAGCTTGCTCCCCGGGACAGGGTATCTTTACTATGGCTACACCTTC.

Note on this clone: Other DNA sequences within the sample encode an identical CDR3. V and J are TRBV6-5 and TRBJ1-2; D is unclear. Germline CDR1 and CDR2: MNHEY and SVGAGI. The CDR3 totals 15 residues. V was cut by 0 bases and J by 2 bases, with 10 bases left in between. CDR3 loop: CASSYSEGANYGYTF. The CDR3 bases are TGTGCCAGCAGTTACTCGGAAGGAGCGAACTATGGCTACACCTTC.

CDR3: CASSDKRNTEAFF. CDR3 bases: TGTGCCAGCAGTGATAAGAGGAACACTGAAGCTTTCTTT. The chain uses TRBV27 and TRBJ1-1; D ambiguous. CDR1 MNHEY and CDR2 SMNVEV come from the germline V gene (reference sequence). This CDR3 is built from 13 residues. V was cut by 5 bases and J by 1 base, with 8 bases left in between.

The chain is built from TRBV5-1 and TRBJ2-5; TRBD2 might be the D (6 bases). The CDR3 length is 14 residues. The V and J ends lost 2 bases and 2 bases respectively, with 10 bases between them. Germline V gene sequence: CDR1 SGHRS, CDR2 YFSETQ. The CDR3 bases are TGCGCCAGCAGCTTACTAGGGAGGCAAGAGACCCAGTACTTC. It codes for CASSLLGRQETQYF.

This clone was picked up one time. The chain couples TRBV7-3 to TRBJ2-5, with 7 bases aligning to TRBD1. V trimming: 5 bases; J trimming: 4 bases; junction bases outside the gene matches: 7. This CDR3 comprises 14 residues. The germline gives CDR1 SGHTA, CDR2 FQGTGA. CDR3 sequence (DNA): TGTGCCAGCAGCCGTGCGGCAGGGGGAGAGACCCAGTACTTC. This sequence encodes CASSRAAGGETQYF.

The rearrangement uses TRBV5-4 and TRBJ1-6, with D unclear. Germline CDR1 and CDR2: SGHNT and YYREEE (reference sequence). The CDR3 totals 12 residues. The V and J ends lost 0 bases and 10 bases respectively, with 5 bases between them. CDR3 protein: CASSLDVSPLHF. The DNA for the CDR3 is TGTGCCAGCAGCTTGGATGTGTCACCCCTCCACTTT.

This chain uses TRBV12-5 with TRBJ1-6, with 7 positions matching TRBD1. Germline CDR1 reads LGHNT; CDR2 reads FRNRAP. J gave up 7 bases and V 5 bases, and 5 bases lay outside the gene matches. CDR3 length: 14 residues. CDR3 nucleotide sequence: TGTGCTAGTGGTGTGGGACAGCCAAATTCACCCCTCCACTTT. Its protein product is CASGVGQPNSPLHF.

The V call is TRBV3-1 (or the pseudogene TRBV3-2), the J call TRBJ1-4; 7 bases map to TRBD1. CDR3 length: 19 amino acids. CDR1 and CDR2 from the germline V gene are LGHDT and YNNKEL (reference sequence). Unmatched junction bases numbered 18, after V lost 3 bases and J lost 5 bases. The DNA for the CDR3 is TGTGCCAGCAGCCAGAAACAACCCGGGACAGAAGGGCTAAATGAAAAACTGTTTTTT. Protein: CASSQKQPGTEGLNEKLFF.

The chain links TRBV18 to TRBJ2-1; 10 bases line up with TRBD2. Germline-derived CDR1 and CDR2 are KGHSH and LQKENI. The CDR3 totals 15 residues. V was clipped by 3 bases and J by 4 bases; unmatched bases: 3. CDR3 DNA sequence: TGTGCCAGCTCACCCCTAGCGGGGGATTACAATGAGCAGTTCTTC. Its protein is CASSPLAGDYNEQFF.